What follows are 28 T cell receptor beta chains derived from one specimen sequenced in a study of blood T cell repertoires in COVID-19. Some clones are missing from TCRdb's copy, which holds only in-frame ones; the method was immunoSEQ multiplex PCR. The sample includes fewer than 250,000 clones, 70% to 90% of them seen just once. The sequenced sample consisted of PBMCs or T cells enriched from blood (not recorded which). These receptors all stem from a young man who had recovered from COVID-19.

The V call is TRBV18, the J call TRBJ2-1; 11 bases align to TRBD1. The V gene's germline CDR1 is KGHSH and CDR2 LQKENI. The CDR3 is 15 amino acids. Trimming cost V 3 bases and J 6 bases; bases outside gene matches: 4. The CDR3 sequence: CASSPVGTGGNEQFF. CDR3 DNA sequence: TGTGCCAGCTCACCGGTCGGGACAGGGGGCAATGAGCAGTTCTTC.

The V gene is TRBV19, the J gene TRBJ1-2; no clear D. The CDR3 runs to 14 residues. Per the germline V gene, CDR1 is LNHDA and CDR2 is SQIVND (reference sequence). The V and J ends lost 7 bases and 7 bases respectively, with 19 bases between them. The CDR3 region is CASNWGAGAGGYTF. The CDR3 DNA reads TGTGCCAGTAATTGGGGTGCAGGAGCGGGTGGCTACACCTTC.

This clone was seen only once. The chain joins TRBV7-2 to TRBJ1-2; no reliable D call. This CDR3 contains 14 residues. From germline, CDR1 is SGHTA and CDR2 FQGNSA. V was clipped by 3 bases and J by 4 bases, with 12 bases between them. CDR3 protein: CASSFLEVTYGYTF. CDR3 nucleotides: TGTGCCAGCAGCTTTTTAGAGGTCACCTATGGCTACACCTTC.

This rearrangement joins TRBV7-8 to TRBJ2-3; TRBD2 aligns across 8 bases. Germline V gene lookup returns CDR1 SGHVS and CDR2 FQNEAQ. There are 15 residues in the CDR3. The J segment lost 5 bases and the V segment lost 4 bases, leaving 8 bases of the junction unmatched. In DNA, the CDR3 is TGTGCCAGCAGCTCTTTTCGACTAGCGCGAGATACGCAGTATTTT. Its protein product is CASSSFRLARDTQYF.

This chain joins TRBV24-1 and TRBJ2-1, with a weak D call TRBD1 (6 bases). CDR3 length: 13 amino acids. The germline CDR1 and CDR2 sequences are KGHDR and SFDVKD. Deletions cut 9 bases from V and 7 bases from J, with 15 bases between. CDR3 amino acids: CATAPGQSNEQFF. CDR3 in DNA: TGTGCCACCGCTCCGGGACAATCGAATGAGCAGTTCTTC.

The chain has TRBV11-3 and TRBJ1-4; TRBD1 is a possible D gene (5 bases). This CDR3 contains 15 residues. CDR1 and CDR2 from the germline V gene are SGHNT and YENEEA. V was clipped by 3 bases and J by 7 bases, with 15 bases between them. The CDR3 sequence: CASSLILRAAEKLFF. DNA of the CDR3: TGTGCCAGCAGCTTGATTCTCAGGGCAGCTGAAAAACTGTTTTTT. The full variable domain, with the rest looked up from reference TRBV11-3 and TRBJ1-4, is EAGVVQSPRYKIIEKKQPVAFWCNPISGHNTLYWYLQNLGQGPELLIRYENEEAVDDSQLPKDRFSAERLKGVDSTLKIQPAELGDSAVYLCASSLILRAAEKLFFGSGTQLSVL.

The chain is built from TRBV7-8 and TRBJ1-4, with 9 bases that match TRBD1. In germline, CDR1 is SGHVS, CDR2 FQNEAQ. Trimming took 2 bases from V and 8 from J; bases not matched to a gene: 9. There are 16 residues in the CDR3. CDR3 bases: TGTGCCAGCAGCTTACCCTTGACAGGGGGGGGAGAAAAACTGTTTTTT. Residues: CASSLPLTGGGEKLFF.

V and J are TRBV10-2 and TRBJ2-7; 7 bases map to TRBD1. This CDR3 has 14 residues. Germline-derived CDR1 and CDR2 are WSHSY and SAAADI. After removal of 6 bases from V and 4 bases from J, the junction contained 9 bases not matched to a gene. The DNA for the CDR3 is TGCGCCAGCAGGAGGACAGGATTGTCTTACGAGCAGTACTTC. This encodes CASRRTGLSYEQYF.

This chain links TRBV2 with TRBJ2-3; 9 bases align to TRBD2. The CDR3 is 18 residues long. CDR1 is SNHLY and CDR2 is FYNNEI in the germline V gene. With V trimmed by 4 bases and J by 6 bases, 17 bases remained unmatched. For the CDR3, the DNA is TGTGCCAGCAGTGCCTATAGCGGGAGTTCGTCGGTTCGGGATACGCAGTATTTT. The encoded protein is CASSAYSGSSSVRDTQYF.

The rearrangement links TRBV19 to TRBJ2-7, with D tentatively TRBD1 (6 bases). Germline V CDR1 and CDR2: LNHDA, SQIVND (reference sequence). This CDR3 contains 15 residues. V lost 1 base and J 4 bases, leaving 14 bases between the germline ends. The CDR3: CASSIGGAGVYEQYF. DNA of the CDR3: TGTGCCAGTAGTATAGGTGGAGCAGGGGTGTACGAGCAGTACTTC.

The CDR3 protein is CASSTPTLKDKVGTEAFF. In DNA form, the CDR3 reads TGTGCCAGCAGTACCCCCACGCTAAAGGACAAAGTAGGGACTGAAGCTTTCTTT. V and J are TRBV5-8 and TRBJ1-1, with D tentatively TRBD1 (5 bases). Germline assignment: CDR1 SGHTS and CDR2 YDEGEE. This CDR3 is built from 18 residues. With 5 bases removed from V and 5 bases from J, the gap between germline ends came to 28 bases.

The rearrangement uses TRBV15 and TRBJ2-2; D gene uncertain. From germline, CDR1 is LNHNV and CDR2 YYDKDF (reference sequence). The CDR3 length is 18 residues. Trimming took off 0 bases at V and 5 bases at J, with 19 bases between the two ends. The CDR3 here is CATSRDRWQVGITGELFF. The CDR3 nucleotides read TGTGCCACCAGCAGAGATCGGTGGCAGGTGGGCATTACCGGGGAGCTGTTTTTT.

The chain couples TRBV3-1 (or the pseudogene TRBV3-2) to TRBJ1-4; 7 bases map to TRBD1. This CDR3 is built from 16 residues. Germline trimming cut 1 base from V and 7 bases from J; bases unmatched to any gene: 9. CDR1 and CDR2 (germline): LGHDT, YNNKEL (reference sequence). The DNA of the CDR3 is TGTGCCAGCAGCCAAGGAGGGGGCCCCGGCGGTGAAAAACTGTTTTTT. Residues: CASSQGGGPGGEKLFF.

The chain carries TRBV28 and TRBJ2-1; 10 bases line up with TRBD1. The CDR3 has 13 residues. The germline gives CDR1 MDHEN, CDR2 SYDVKM. V was pared by 8 bases and J by 10 bases, with 8 bases of the junction left unmatched. The CDR3 region has the DNA TGTGCCAGCGTTCGACAGGGGGCGGAGGAGCAGTTCTTC. It codes for CASVRQGAEEQFF.

This chain uses TRBV5-1 with TRBJ1-4, with D uncertain. This CDR3 comprises 13 residues. The ends were cut back, 1 base at V and 6 bases at J, with 7 bases in the middle. Germline-derived CDR1 and CDR2 are SGHRS and YFSETQ. For the CDR3, the DNA is TGCGCCAGCAGCTTGCGGCTAGATGAAAAACTGTTTTTT. It yields the protein CASSLRLDEKLFF.

This chain links TRBV13 with TRBJ2-2, with D possibly being TRBD2 (6 bases). The CDR3 totals 19 residues. CDR1 is PRHDT, CDR2 FYEKMQ, per germline (reference sequence). V lost 5 bases and J 2 bases, leaving 24 bases between the germline ends. The CDR3 loop reads CASSVKIALSGDNTGELFF. The CDR3 DNA follows: TGTGCCAGCAGCGTGAAGATCGCCCTTAGCGGAGACAACACCGGGGAGCTGTTTTTT.

This chain links TRBV19 with TRBJ2-7; 7 bases fit TRBD1. Germline assignment: CDR1 LNHDA and CDR2 SQIVND (reference sequence). The CDR3 extends over 14 amino acids. Trimming removed 2 bases from V and 7 bases from J; junction bases left unmatched: 8. CDR3 region: CASSIQPKQGEQYF. The CDR3 nucleotides read TGTGCCAGTAGTATACAGCCCAAACAGGGGGAGCAGTACTTC.

This chain joins TRBV18 and TRBJ1-2; the D gene is possibly TRBD1 (5 bases). This CDR3 comprises 15 residues. CDR1 and CDR2 (germline): KGHSH, LQKENI. Trimming pared 2 bases from V and 5 bases from J, leaving 15 bases between. CDR3 residues: CASSPGGSAGYGYTF. The CDR3 DNA follows: TGTGCCAGCTCACCAGGGGGGAGTGCTGGGTATGGCTACACCTTC.

The genes are TRBV28 and TRBJ2-4; TRBD2 is a possible D gene (6 bases). Between the trimmed V and J ends, which lost 5 bases and 2 bases, there was a span of 16 bases. This CDR3 spans 16 amino acids. Germline lookup yields CDR1 MDHEN and CDR2 SYDVKM. The CDR3 sequence: CASSPRESITKNIQYF. The CDR3 region has the DNA TGTGCCAGCAGTCCCCGGGAGTCTATAACCAAAAACATTCAGTACTTC.

The CDR3 reads CASSLEVSRSPLHF. DNA of the CDR3: TGTGCCAGCAGCTTAGAGGTTTCTAGGTCACCCCTCCACTTT. The chain couples TRBV13 to TRBJ1-6; no firm D call. V was pared by 1 base and J by 10 bases, with 11 bases between. Germline V lookup: CDR1 PRHDT, CDR2 FYEKMQ (reference sequence). The CDR3 extends over 14 amino acids.

The gene calls are TRBV27 and TRBJ1-1, with TRBD1 matching over 8 bases. V lost 11 bases and J lost 2; bases outside the gene matches: 13. Germline V gives CDR1 MNHEY, CDR2 SMNVEV (reference sequence). This CDR3 is built from 15 residues. The CDR3 DNA reads TGTGCCCGACCCGGGACAGGTACTAAAAACACTGAAGCTTTCTTT. Translated, it gives CARPGTGTKNTEAFF.

This clone was detected once. This chain uses TRBV6-6 with TRBJ1-6, with D unresolved. V was shortened by 2 bases and J by 6 bases, with 5 bases between the two germline ends. Per the germline V gene, CDR1 is MNHNY and CDR2 is SVGAGI (reference sequence). The CDR3 runs 13 residues. The CDR3 here is CASSYPGNSPLHF. CDR3 DNA sequence: TGTGCCAGCAGTTACCCCGGTAATTCACCCCTCCACTTT.

The chain is built from TRBV4-1 and TRBJ1-3; the D gene is possibly TRBD1 (5 bases). Germline V gene sequence: CDR1 MGHRA, CDR2 YSYEKL. The CDR3 spans 18 residues. The V gene lost 1 base and the J gene lost 0 bases, with 16 bases spanning the gap. CDR3 region: CASSQGSWGLTSGNTIYF. The DNA of the CDR3 is TGCGCCAGCAGCCAAGGAAGTTGGGGCCTCACCTCTGGAAACACCATATATTTT.

The CDR3 sequence: CASSLDRGLLGEKLFF. The CDR3 DNA sequence: TGTGCCAGCAGCCTCGACAGGGGGCTATTAGGGGAAAAACTGTTTTTT. V and J are TRBV28 and TRBJ1-4; 10 bases map to TRBD1. CDR1 MDHEN and CDR2 SYDVKM come from the germline V gene. V shed 6 bases, J shed 8 bases, and the junction held 12 bases outside the gene matches. CDR3 length: 16 amino acids.

The chain couples TRBV5-8 to TRBJ2-1; TRBD2 might be the D (6 bases). Trimming took off 7 bases at V and 8 bases at J, with 13 bases between the two ends. The germline gives CDR1 SGHTS, CDR2 YDEGEE. The length of the CDR3 is 12 residues. Here the CDR3 reads CASRMEGYEQFF. CDR3 coding DNA: TGTGCCAGCCGGATGGAGGGATATGAGCAGTTCTTC.

This chain links TRBV28 with TRBJ1-4; 8 bases fit TRBD1. Germline CDR1 and CDR2: MDHEN and SYDVKM. This CDR3 contains 13 residues. V was pared by 3 bases and J by 10 bases, with 4 bases of the junction left unmatched. For the CDR3, the DNA is TGTGCCAGCAGTTTGCAGGGGGCTGGAAAACTGTTTTTT. It encodes CASSLQGAGKLFF. Full variable domain (outside the CDR3, taken from reference TRBV28 and TRBJ1-4): DVKVTQSSRYLVKRTGEKVFLECVQDMDHENMFWYRQDPGLGLRLIYFSYDVKMKEKGDIPEGYSVSREKKERFSLILESASTNQTSMYLCASSLQGAGKLFFGSGTQLSVL.

This rearrangement joins TRBV28 to TRBJ1-4, with a weak D call TRBD1 (6 bases). V lost 7 bases, J lost 5 bases, and 17 bases lay in between. Germline-derived CDR1 and CDR2 are MDHEN and SYDVKM. This CDR3 region has 15 residues. The chain's CDR3 is CASTARTDGNEKLFF. Written as DNA, the CDR3 is TGTGCCAGCACCGCTCGGACAGATGGGAATGAAAAACTGTTTTTT.

The chain combines TRBV14 with TRBJ1-6; the match to TRBD1 covers 8 bases. CDR1 SGHDN and CDR2 FVKESK come from the germline V gene. The CDR3 loop spans 15 amino acids. V trimming: 1 base; J trimming: 9 bases; junction bases outside the gene matches: 5. CDR3 amino acids: CASSQVTGVGSPLHF. As DNA, the CDR3 is TGTGCCAGCAGCCAAGTGACAGGGGTGGGTTCACCCCTCCACTTT.